The 14 T cell receptor beta chains below all came from one sample that was sequenced in a study of OX40 agonist ivuxolimab in advanced cancers. Generated by immunoSEQ multiplex PCR, the TCRdb table keeps only in-frame clones and is missing some. The sample lists approximately 37,000 clones, roughly 87% occurring once. The sample here was CD4+ or CD8+ T cells sorted from blood, taken in a trial of the OX40 agonist ivuxolimab. The receptor set was obtained from an adult with an advanced solid tumor such as melanoma, head and neck, liver or kidney cancer.

The rearrangement uses TRBV13 and TRBJ2-1, with 8 bases aligning to TRBD2. The CDR3 spans 14 residues. From germline, CDR1 is PRHDT and CDR2 FYEKMQ (reference sequence). The junction had 2 bases not matched to a gene; V was cut back by 4 bases and J by 3 bases. The CDR3 loop is CASSSGGDYNEQFF. CDR3 coding DNA: TGTGCCAGCAGCTCCGGGGGGGACTACAATGAGCAGTTCTTC.

This rearrangement joins TRBV27 to TRBJ2-7; 7 nucleotides align to TRBD1. In germline, CDR1 is MNHEY, CDR2 SMNVEV (reference sequence). J gave up 4 bases and V 3 bases, and 3 bases lay outside the gene matches. The CDR3 length is 13 residues. The DNA of the CDR3 is TGTGCCAGCAGTTTCGGGACAGATTACGAGCAGTACTTC. Amino acids: CASSFGTDYEQYF.

The chain joins TRBV19 to TRBJ1-5; D remains unclear. The CDR3 has 15 residues. The V and J ends lost 1 base and 1 base respectively, with 8 bases between them. Germline CDR1 reads LNHDA; CDR2 reads SQIVND (reference sequence). In DNA form, the CDR3 reads TGTGCCAGTAGTATAGGAGGGCGGAGCAATCAGCCCCAGCATTTT. Translation gives CASSIGGRSNQPQHF. Full variable domain (remainder filled in from reference TRBV19 and TRBJ1-5): DGGITQSPKYLFRKEGQNVTLSCEQNLNHDAMYWYRQDPGQGLRLIYYSQIVNDFQKGDIAEGYSVSREKKESFPLTVTSAQKNPTAFYLCASSIGGRSNQPQHFGDGTRLSIL.

The V gene is TRBV6-1, the J gene TRBJ2-1; 10 bases are shared with TRBD1. Per the germline V gene, CDR1 is MNHNS and CDR2 is SASEGT. This CDR3 region has 15 residues. V lost 6 bases to trimming and J lost 3 bases; unmatched junction nucleotides: 5. The CDR3 here is CASRVDRGLYNEQFF. As DNA, the CDR3 is TGTGCCAGCAGAGTCGACAGGGGGCTCTACAATGAGCAGTTCTTC.

The CDR3 loop is CASGQGRADTQYF. CDR3 bases: TGTGCCAGCGGACAGGGTCGGGCAGATACGCAGTATTTT. This chain links TRBV6-6 with TRBJ2-3; 8 nucleotides align to TRBD1. V gave up 8 bases and J gave up 4 bases; unmatched junction bases: 5. Germline V lookup: CDR1 MNHNY, CDR2 SVGAGI (reference sequence). CDR3 length: 13 residues.

This chain uses TRBV15 with TRBJ1-5; D uncertain. The CDR3 totals 14 residues. V shed 5 bases and J shed 7 bases, with 15 bases lying between them. Germline V gene sequence: CDR1 LNHNV, CDR2 YYDKDF (reference sequence). The CDR3 spells CATSSRGGYQPQHF. The DNA for the CDR3 is TGTGCCACCAGCTCCCGGGGAGGATACCAGCCCCAGCATTTT.

The chain joins TRBV19 to TRBJ1-5, with unresolved D. This CDR3 spans 15 amino acids. CDR1 is LNHDA, CDR2 SQIVND, per germline (reference sequence). V shed 5 bases and J shed 5 bases, with 16 bases lying between them. The DNA for the CDR3 is TGTGCCAGTAGTTTCGTCACAGACTCGTATCAGCCCCAGCATTTT. Its translation: CASSFVTDSYQPQHF.

The chain combines TRBV10-1 with TRBJ1-1, with D tentatively TRBD1 (5 bases). The CDR3 is made up of 14 amino acids. The germline V gene encodes CDR1 WNHNN and CDR2 SYGVQD (reference sequence). V lost 7 bases and J lost 5, with 17 bases in between. The DNA of the CDR3 is TGCGCCAGCAAAGACAGATATGGGAGGACTGAAGCTTTCTTT. It is translated as CASKDRYGRTEAFF.

The V gene is TRBV28, the J gene TRBJ2-7, with D hard to call. Germline V gene sequence: CDR1 MDHEN, CDR2 SYDVKM. The CDR3 spans 13 residues. Trimming took 5 bases from V and 4 from J, leaving 12 bases between them. CDR3 DNA sequence: TGTGCCAGCAGTCCCCCCTTGCGATACGAGCAGTACTTC. It yields the protein CASSPPLRYEQYF.

This chain joins TRBV2 and TRBJ2-7; 13 bases agree with TRBD2. CDR1 and CDR2 (germline): SNHLY, FYNNEI. V lost 0 bases and J lost 4; bases outside the gene matches: 12. CDR3 size: 19 residues. The CDR3 DNA follows: TGTGCCAGCAGTGAAGCCAAACTAGCGGGAGGGCCTTTTTCGTACGAGCAGTACTTC. Its protein product is CASSEAKLAGGPFSYEQYF. The complete variable domain, with remaining parts taken from reference TRBV2 and TRBJ2-7, reads EPEVTQTPSHQVTQMGQEVILRCVPISNHLYFYWYRQILGQKVEFLVSFYNNEISEKSEIFDDQFSVERPDGSNFTLKIRSTKLEDSAMYFCASSEAKLAGGPFSYEQYFGPGTRLTVT.

The chain joins TRBV19 to TRBJ1-5; D remains unclear. The V end was cut by 3 bases, the J end by 0 bases, with 9 bases between. The length of the CDR3 is 15 residues. Germline V gene data show CDR1 as LNHDA and CDR2 as SQIVND (reference sequence). The CDR3 loop is CASSISHYSNQPQHF. Written as DNA, the CDR3 is TGTGCCAGTAGTATCTCACACTATAGCAATCAGCCCCAGCATTTT.

The genes are TRBV7-9 and TRBJ2-1, with no clear D. The CDR3 contains 14 residues. Trimming left V 5 bases short and J 6 bases short, with 14 bases between. Germline V gives CDR1 SEHNR, CDR2 FQNEAQ (reference sequence). The CDR3 DNA reads TGTGCCAGCAGCCAACAAATTGACATCAATGAGCAGTTCTTC. Protein product: CASSQQIDINEQFF. Filled out from reference TRBV7-9 and TRBJ2-1, the complete variable domain reads DTGVSQNPRHKITKRGQNVTFRCDPISEHNRLYWYRQTLGQGPEFLTYFQNEAQLEKSRLLSDRFSAERPKGSFSTLEIQRTEQGDSAMYLCASSQQIDINEQFFGPGTRLTVL.

This chain's CDR3 is CASSPGQLAYEQYF. CDR3 coding DNA: TGTGCCAGCAGCCCAGGACAGTTAGCATACGAGCAGTACTTC. The chain combines TRBV13 with TRBJ2-7; tentatively, D is TRBD1 (6 bases). The CDR3 has 14 amino acids. V shed 5 bases and J shed 4 bases, with 15 bases lying between them. Looked up from germline, CDR1 is PRHDT and CDR2 is FYEKMQ (reference sequence).

The chain recombines TRBV28 with TRBJ2-7; the D gene is possibly TRBD1 (6 bases). Germline V gene sequence: CDR1 MDHEN, CDR2 SYDVKM. The CDR3 has 15 amino acids. Trimming left V 9 bases short and J 5 bases short, with 23 bases between. The CDR3 nucleotides read TGTGCCAGTTCAATTAGAACAGGGTATGTGGACGAGCAGTACTTC. Translating gives CASSIRTGYVDEQYF.